A few counts support the clone carrying this TCR beta chain. Described treatment: oral pan-JAK inhibitor, 5-10 mg twice daily. RNA extraction was followed by reverse transcription into cDNA, which acted as the sequencing template. TCRdb's copy holds only in-frame clones and misses some; the assay was immunoSEQ multiplex PCR. The sample lists 110,000 to 150,000 clones, roughly 50% occurring once. This CDR3 is 14 amino acids long. V shed 1 base and J shed 1 base, with 10 bases lying between them. The germline CDR1 and CDR2 sequences are SQVTM and ANQGSEA. The data were taken from a study of CD8+ T cells in alopecia areata.

This chain links TRBV29-1 with TRBJ1-2; perhaps TRBD1 as D (5 bases). The sequence was obtained from a human donor with alopecia areata. The sequencing used CD8+ T cells sorted from blood, collected at week 4, from a patient treated with tofacitinib. The CDR3 protein is CSVEGARGNYGYTF. CDR3 coding DNA: TGCAGCGTTGAAGGGGCTAGGGGTAACTATGGCTACACCTTC.